This entry features one TCR beta chain sequence. There is no known antigen for this receptor. It has no much larger one-base neighbor in the sample; base qualities were not kept. The source of the sample is a study of cytotoxic CD8 clonotypes in ibrutinib-treated CLL (dated by TCRdb to about 2021). Regarding the complete study: In this cohort, approximately 15 patients were treatment-naive and ten to eleven were relapsed/refractory, while around 18 had unmutated IGHV. Partial responses were observed in roughly 24 patients and complete responses in 2; after a median follow-up of around 64 months, remission was maintained in 14 patients and progression was observed in roughly twelve. Samples at response were collected after a median of roughly twelve months of treatment, with a range of about 6 to 40 months. Samples averaged approximately 260,000 productive templates and 90,000 to 95,000 productive rearrangements. Of the 70 to 90 people in the trial, around 26 had longitudinal samples available. Cryopreserved peripheral blood mononuclear cells were obtained prior to treatment, at the time of response, and at either disease progression or sustained remission. Patients were still on ibrutinib when every remission and progressive disease sample was collected.

General study outcomes and caveats: An increase in clonality was observed at ibrutinib response, with clonality remaining stable during sustained remission and falling back toward baseline at progression. Baseline clonality was found to be higher than that of age-matched healthy donors and was strongly correlated with circulating CD8+ T-cell counts. Lymph node repertoires were not examined, and the timing of sampling was not matched between patients in sustained remission and those whose disease progressed. Public clonotypes were rare and either shrank or stayed stable during treatment, and the rise in clonality at ibrutinib response reflected expansion of private clonotypes.

The goal of deep resolution MiSeq sequencing was a depth between 1 in 1 million and 1 in 200,000 T cells, and coverage averaged 10x per clonotype. TCR beta libraries were generated with the immunoSEQ hsTCRB Kit. The study's processing was this. ImmunoSEQ Data Assistant and ImmunoSEQ Analyzer were used for data analysis, and V, D and J genes were assigned according to IMGT definitions. Clonality was computed as one minus normalized Shannon entropy of productive rearrangement frequencies, ranging from 0 to 1. Only overrepresented clonotypes making up at least 0.05% of each patient's repertoire were included in the public clonotype analysis. About 13 age-matched healthy donor repertoires from immuneACCESS were used as controls for clonality. TCRdb stores this immuneACCESS table with in-frame sequences only. Part of the clones is absent; in the studies checked, under half of the shortfall reflects unresolved V genes, and no reason is known for the rest. The V and J calls and clone size are taken from that table; D and trimming were inferred from the DNA. This sample gives approximately 24,000 clones in total; 69% of them show up just once. Clones ranked in the top ten supply roughly 50% of the sample.

Reading the label with the study, this specimen's time point is: progressive disease on ibrutinib. For TCR beta library preparation, roughly 2 micrograms of genomic DNA were extracted from the cryopreserved PBMCs. High-throughput TCR beta sequencing was performed on longitudinal blood samples from CLL patients receiving ibrutinib monotherapy. The patients were enrolled in a single-center, open-label phase 2 trial of ibrutinib monotherapy. V is pruned by 6 bases and J by 0 bases, leaving 3 bases of the junction without a gene match. As encoded in the germline V gene, CDR1 is SGHDN while CDR2 is FVKESK. The CDR3 starts with the cysteine, ends with the phenylalanine, and has 15 residues. This entry keeps only the CDR3 DNA: 45 bases, framed from base 1.

The clonotype originates from a human donor with chronic lymphocytic leukemia. Recombination joined TRBV14 with TRBJ2-2; TRBD1 lines up with 8 middle nucleotides. This specimen was PBMCs, taken at disease progression, from a patient treated with ibrutinib. The CDR3 corresponds to CASRIQGANTGELFF. The DNA sequence reads TGTGCCAGCAGAATACAGGGGGCGAACACCGGGGAGCTGTTTTTT. Reference TRBV14 and TRBJ2-2 proteins supply the regions before and after the CDR3; the full variable domain is: EAGVTQFPSHSVIEKGQTVTLRCDPISGHDNLYWYRRVMGKEIKFLLHFVKESKQDESGMPNNRFLAERTGGTYSTLKVQPAELEDSGVYFCASRIQGANTGELFFGEGSRLTVL.